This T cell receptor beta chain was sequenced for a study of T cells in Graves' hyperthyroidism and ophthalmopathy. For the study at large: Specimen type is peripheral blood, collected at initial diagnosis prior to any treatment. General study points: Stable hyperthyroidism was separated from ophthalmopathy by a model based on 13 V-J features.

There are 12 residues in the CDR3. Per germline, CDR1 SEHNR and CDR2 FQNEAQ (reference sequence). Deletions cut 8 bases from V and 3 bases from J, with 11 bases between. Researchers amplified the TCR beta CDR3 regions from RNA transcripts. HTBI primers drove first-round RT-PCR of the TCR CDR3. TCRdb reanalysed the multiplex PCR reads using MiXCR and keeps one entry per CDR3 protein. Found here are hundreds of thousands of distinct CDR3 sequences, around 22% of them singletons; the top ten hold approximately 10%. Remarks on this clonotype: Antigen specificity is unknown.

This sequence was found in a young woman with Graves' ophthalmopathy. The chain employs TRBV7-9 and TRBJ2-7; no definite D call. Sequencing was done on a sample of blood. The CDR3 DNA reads TGTGCCAGCGGTGGCGATTTCTACGAGCAGTACTTC. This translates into CASGGDFYEQYF.